This T cell receptor beta chain was identified during a study of blood T cell repertoires in COVID-19. Study-level background: T cells, B-cell-depleted T cells, or PBMCs provided the cDNA or gDNA that served as material.

In the study's own analysis: The authors estimated nucleated cell counts from reference gene primer amplification. TCRdb's copy holds only in-frame clones and misses some; the assay was immunoSEQ multiplex PCR. V, J and clone size derive from that table, while D and trimming were established from the DNA sequence. The sample carries approximately 470,000 clones, 87% recorded once. V lost 5 bases, J lost 7 bases, and 17 bases lay in between. This CDR3 is built from 15 residues. Germline V gene sequence: CDR1 SEHNR, CDR2 FQNEAQ (reference sequence). All enrollees were roughly 18 to 100 years old and from 24 US areas. Recovered status in Cohort 3 required two negative PCRs, clearance, or symptom resolution.

The source material was PBMCs or T cells enriched from blood (not recorded which). The gene calls are TRBV7-9 and TRBJ2-2; TRBD1 might be the D (5 bases). This sequence was found in a woman between 18 and 29 years old who had recovered from COVID-19. The CDR3 is CASSPSGISGGELFF. The CDR3 DNA reads as TGTGCCAGCAGCCCCTCAGGGATCTCAGGCGGGGAGCTGTTTTTT.